This T cell receptor (beta chain) was sequenced in a study of blood T cell repertoires in COVID-19. Study-wide context: Spain, Italy and the United States supplied samples that represented acute and convalescent COVID-19. In each case, the material was cDNA or gDNA derived from T cells, B-cell-depleted T cells, or PBMCs.

As handled by the study authors: Cell counts per sample came from amplifying reference gene primers. The repertoire was sequenced with immunoSEQ multiplex PCR; TCRdb's copy has only in-frame clones and lacks some. The V and J calls and the clone size are those of that table, but D and trimming were determined from the DNA. The repertoire holds some 40,000 clones, with 80% to 90% as singletons. This sequence originates from a man between 65 and 80 years old with acute or convalescent COVID-19. Sequencing input: peripheral blood.

CDR3 sequence reads: CASSLRTSGSYNEQFF. The CDR3 DNA follows: TGCGCCAGCAGCCTTCGGACTAGCGGGTCCTACAATGAGCAGTTCTTC. The V call is TRBV4-1, the J call TRBJ2-1; 11 nucleotides match TRBD2. Germline values: CDR1 MGHRA, CDR2 YSYEKL. The V and J ends lost 4 bases and 1 base, in that order; junction bases with no gene match: 3. The CDR3 consists of 16 residues.